The 19 T cell receptor beta chains below come from one sample, sequenced in a study of blood T cell repertoires in COVID-19. TCRdb's copy holds only in-frame clones and misses some; the assay was immunoSEQ multiplex PCR. The sample consists of about 70,000 clones, roughly 85% of them appearing once. Sequenced: peripheral blood. Receptors were obtained from a man older than 75 with acute or convalescent COVID-19.

This chain connects TRBV29-1 to TRBJ1-2; 10 bases are shared with TRBD1. V lost 4 bases and J lost 6; bases outside the gene matches: 5. The germline V gene has CDR1 SQVTM and CDR2 ANQGSEA. This CDR3 comprises 13 residues. For the CDR3, the DNA is TGCAGCGTTGCTAGACAGGGGGCGGATGGCTACACCTTC. It codes for CSVARQGADGYTF.

The CDR3 region has the DNA TGCGCCAGCAGCTTGGAGGGCAGGGGGCTCGGCGGGACCCACGAGCAGTACTTC. Its translation: CASSLEGRGLGGTHEQYF. V gene TRBV5-1 combines with J gene TRBJ2-7, with 8 nucleotides matching TRBD1. The length of the CDR3 is 18 residues. V shed 0 bases and J 5 bases; nucleotides not matched to a gene: 16. CDR1 SGHRS and CDR2 YFSETQ come from the germline V gene.

This sequence joins TRBV27 and TRBJ1-5, with a weak D call TRBD1 (6 bases). With 5 bases removed from V and 2 bases from J, the gap between germline ends came to 10 bases. CDR3 length: 14 residues. Looked up from germline, CDR1 is MNHEY and CDR2 is SMNVEV (reference sequence). CDR3 DNA sequence: TGTGCCAGCAGTCCAGGGGATGGCAATCAGCCCCAGCATTTT. It translates to CASSPGDGNQPQHF.

J is TRBJ2-7 and V is TRBV19, with TRBD1 matching over 9 bases. J lost 3 bases, V lost 1 base, and 1 base had no gene match. This CDR3 is built from 14 residues. CDR1 and CDR2 from the germline V gene are LNHDA and SQIVND (reference sequence). The CDR3 nucleotides are TGTGCCAGTAGTATAGGGACAGGGGACTACGAGCAGTACTTC. Translating gives CASSIGTGDYEQYF.

The rearrangement uses TRBV4-3 and TRBJ1-3; no clear D. Between the trimmed V and J ends, which lost 4 bases and 0 bases, there was a span of 13 bases. CDR3 length: 16 residues. CDR1 and CDR2 (germline): LGHNA, YSLEER. CDR3 sequence (DNA): TGCGCCAGCAGCCCGCTGGGGAGTACCTCTGGAAACACCATATATTTT. The encoded protein is CASSPLGSTSGNTIYF.

The gene calls are TRBV5-1 and TRBJ2-7, with 8 bases fitting TRBD1. Germline values: CDR1 SGHRS, CDR2 YFSETQ. The CDR3 has 16 residues. The V and J ends lost 4 bases and 8 bases, in that order; junction bases with no gene match: 17. The CDR3 bases are TGCGCCAGCAGCCCCGGAAGTAGGACAGGGCTAAATCAGCAGTACTTC. This sequence encodes CASSPGSRTGLNQQYF. Together with reference TRBV5-1 and TRBJ2-7, the CDR3 gives the full variable domain: KAGVTQTPRYLIKTRGQQVTLSCSPISGHRSVSWYQQTPGQGLQFLFEYFSETQRNKGNFPGRFSGRQFSNSRSEMNVSTLELGDSALYLCASSPGSRTGLNQQYFGPGTRLTVT.

The gene calls are TRBV28 and TRBJ1-5; the D gene is possibly TRBD1 (5 bases). This CDR3 is built from 16 residues. Germline V CDR1 and CDR2: MDHEN, SYDVKM. V was shortened by 0 bases and J by 1 base, with 10 bases between the two germline ends. CDR3 in amino acids: CASSLWGRVSNQPQHF. The DNA for the CDR3 is TGTGCCAGCAGTTTATGGGGGCGCGTAAGCAATCAGCCCCAGCATTTT.

This chain links TRBV10-2 with TRBJ2-7, with a possible D match to TRBD1 (5 bases). V lost 2 bases to trimming and J lost 7 bases, with 12 bases between them. The length of the CDR3 is 13 residues. CDR1 WSHSY and CDR2 SAAADI come from the germline V gene. The CDR3 sequence is CASSEGSGWEQYF. CDR3 nucleotide sequence: TGCGCCAGCAGTGAGGGGTCAGGGTGGGAGCAGTACTTC.

This chain links TRBV29-1 with TRBJ2-2; D perhaps matches TRBD2 (5 bases). The CDR3 runs 14 residues. Trimming shortened V by 5 bases and J by 1 base, and 11 bases separated the two germline ends. Germline-derived CDR1 and CDR2 are SQVTM and ANQGSEA. CDR3 amino acids: CSVSEGLNTGELFF. DNA for the CDR3: TGCAGCGTTAGCGAGGGCTTGAACACCGGGGAGCTGTTTTTT.

This chain links TRBV9 with TRBJ2-1; the D gene is possibly TRBD2 (6 bases). CDR1 SGDLS and CDR2 YYNGEE come from the germline V gene. The CDR3 contains 14 residues. With 3 bases removed from V and 8 bases from J, the gap between germline ends came to 15 bases. The CDR3 loop reads CASSAPGLGDEQFF. CDR3 DNA: TGTGCCAGCAGCGCCCCGGGACTTGGCGATGAGCAGTTCTTC.

Note on this clone: One junction end does not reproduce the germline sequence, and a read error may be involved. V gene TRBV7-2 combines with J gene TRBJ2-2; 7 bases fit TRBD1. The CDR3 spans 15 residues. Looked up from germline, CDR1 is SGHTA and CDR2 is FQGNSA. CDR3 sequence: CASSSDTGVTGKLFF. CDR3 sequence (DNA): TGTGCCAGCAGCTCCGATACAGGGGTCACCGGGAAGCTGTTTTTT. Drawing the rest from reference TRBV7-2 and TRBJ2-2, the complete variable domain is GAGVSQSPSNKVTEKGKDVELRCDPISGHTALYWYRQSLGQGLEFLIYFQGNSAPDKSGLPSDRFSAERTGGSVSTLTIQRTQQEDSAVYLCASSSDTGVTGKLFFGEGSRLTVL.

The CDR3 DNA reads TGTGCCAGCAGCCTAAGAGAGGGCTTGAGTAACAATGAGCAGTTCTTC. Amino acids: CASSLREGLSNNEQFF. The chain is built from TRBV9 and TRBJ2-1; D might be TRBD2 (5 bases). V was trimmed by 4 bases and J by 5 bases, leaving 19 bases between them. The V gene's germline CDR1 is SGDLS and CDR2 YYNGEE. The CDR3 sequence is 16 residues long.

The chain links TRBV5-6 to TRBJ1-2, with 9 bases aligning to TRBD1. The trim removed 0 bases at V and 5 bases at J, leaving 8 bases unmatched. Germline assignment: CDR1 SGHDT and CDR2 YYEEEE. CDR3 length: 16 amino acids. CDR3 residues: CASSLDPGTGPYGYTF. The CDR3, as DNA: TGTGCCAGCAGCTTGGACCCCGGGACAGGGCCATATGGCTACACCTTC.

The chain combines TRBV3-1 (or the pseudogene TRBV3-2) with TRBJ2-2; tentative D call: TRBD1 (6 bases). CDR1 LGHDT and CDR2 YNNKEL come from the germline V gene (reference sequence). The CDR3 is 12 amino acids. V shed 1 base and J shed 16 bases, with 13 bases lying between them. CDR3 in amino acids: CASSQAQGREFF. CDR3 DNA: TGTGCCAGCAGCCAAGCACAGGGAAGGGAGTTTTTT.

The rearrangement joins TRBV13 to TRBJ2-2; no clear D. Germline CDR1 is PRHDT and CDR2 is FYEKMQ (reference sequence). The CDR3 covers 14 residues. Between the trimmed V and J ends, which lost 5 bases and 4 bases, there was a span of 11 bases. This CDR3 is CASSTGPGTGELFF. CDR3 nucleotides: TGTGCCAGCAGCACGGGTCCGGGCACCGGGGAGCTGTTTTTT. The full variable domain, in which reference TRBV13 and TRBJ2-2 provide the parts outside the CDR3, is AAGVIQSPRHLIKEKRETATLKCYPIPRHDTVYWYQQGPGQDPQFLISFYEKMQSDKGSIPDRFSAQQFSDYHSELNMSSLELGDSALYFCASSTGPGTGELFFGEGSRLTVL.

Only one count was recorded for this clone. This chain links TRBV28 with TRBJ2-4; tentative D call: TRBD2 (5 bases). CDR1 and CDR2 (germline): MDHEN, SYDVKM. There are 18 residues in the CDR3. With 6 bases removed from V and 7 bases from J, the gap between germline ends came to 28 bases. The CDR3 nucleotides read TGTGCCAGCAGGAGTTCCGGACTTCGAAGCCCCCTTAAGAACATTCAGTACTTC. Translating gives CASRSSGLRSPLKNIQYF.

V is TRBV11-3 and J is TRBJ2-5, with D perhaps TRBD2 (10 bases). The CDR3 is made up of 16 amino acids. Germline V CDR1 and CDR2: SGHNT, YENEEA. The germline V and J ends were trimmed by 3 bases and 11 bases, with 25 bases remaining between them. CDR3 DNA: TGTGCCAGCAGCTTGCGACAGGGGGAACTAGCGGGACATCAGTACTTC. Amino acid sequence: CASSLRQGELAGHQYF.

This chain joins TRBV5-8 and TRBJ1-4; D perhaps matches TRBD1 (6 bases). The germline gives CDR1 SGHTS, CDR2 YDEGEE. V was cut by 0 bases and J by 8 bases, with 17 bases left in between. The CDR3 spans 16 residues. The CDR3 region is CASSLAWQGREEKLFF. DNA for the CDR3: TGTGCCAGCAGCTTGGCGTGGCAGGGGAGGGAAGAAAAACTGTTTTTT.

This chain uses TRBV12-2 with TRBJ1-5; the table names TRBD1, a call not compared with the DNA. TRBV12-2 is shown as a pseudogene. The CDR3 length is 18 residues. CDR3: CASRPRRDRRYSNQPQHF. The DNA of the CDR3 is TGTGCAAGTCGCCCTCGCCGGGACAGACGTTATAGCAATCAGCCCCAGCATTTT.